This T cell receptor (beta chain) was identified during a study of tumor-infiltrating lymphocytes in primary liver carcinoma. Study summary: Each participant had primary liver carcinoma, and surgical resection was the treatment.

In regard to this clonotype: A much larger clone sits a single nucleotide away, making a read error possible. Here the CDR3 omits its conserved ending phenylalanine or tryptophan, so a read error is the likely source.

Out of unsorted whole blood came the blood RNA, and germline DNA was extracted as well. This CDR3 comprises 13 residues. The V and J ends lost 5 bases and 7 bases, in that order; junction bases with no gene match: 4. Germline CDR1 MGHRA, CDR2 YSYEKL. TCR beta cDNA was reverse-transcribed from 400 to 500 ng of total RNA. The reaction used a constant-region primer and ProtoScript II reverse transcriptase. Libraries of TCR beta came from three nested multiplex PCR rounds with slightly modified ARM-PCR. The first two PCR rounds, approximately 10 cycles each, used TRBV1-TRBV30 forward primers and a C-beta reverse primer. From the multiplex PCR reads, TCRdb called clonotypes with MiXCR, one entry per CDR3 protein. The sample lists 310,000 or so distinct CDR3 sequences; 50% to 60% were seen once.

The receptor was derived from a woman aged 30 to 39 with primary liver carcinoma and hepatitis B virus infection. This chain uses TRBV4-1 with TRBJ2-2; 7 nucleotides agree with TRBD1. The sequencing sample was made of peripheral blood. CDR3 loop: CASSGTAGGELFS. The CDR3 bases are TGCGCCAGCAGCGGGACAGCAGGCGGGGAGCTGTTTTCT.